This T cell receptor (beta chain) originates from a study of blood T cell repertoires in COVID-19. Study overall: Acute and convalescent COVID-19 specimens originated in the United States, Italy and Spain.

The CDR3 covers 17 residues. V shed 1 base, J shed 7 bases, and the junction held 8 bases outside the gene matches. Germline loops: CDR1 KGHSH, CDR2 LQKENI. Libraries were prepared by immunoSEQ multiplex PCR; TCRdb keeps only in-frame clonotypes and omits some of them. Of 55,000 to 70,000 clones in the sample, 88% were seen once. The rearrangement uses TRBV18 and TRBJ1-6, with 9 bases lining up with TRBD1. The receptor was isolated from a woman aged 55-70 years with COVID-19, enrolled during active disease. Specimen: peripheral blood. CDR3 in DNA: TGTGCCAGCTCACCACGGGCCGGGACAGGGAGCAATTCACCCCTCCACTTT. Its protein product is CASSPRAGTGSNSPLHF.